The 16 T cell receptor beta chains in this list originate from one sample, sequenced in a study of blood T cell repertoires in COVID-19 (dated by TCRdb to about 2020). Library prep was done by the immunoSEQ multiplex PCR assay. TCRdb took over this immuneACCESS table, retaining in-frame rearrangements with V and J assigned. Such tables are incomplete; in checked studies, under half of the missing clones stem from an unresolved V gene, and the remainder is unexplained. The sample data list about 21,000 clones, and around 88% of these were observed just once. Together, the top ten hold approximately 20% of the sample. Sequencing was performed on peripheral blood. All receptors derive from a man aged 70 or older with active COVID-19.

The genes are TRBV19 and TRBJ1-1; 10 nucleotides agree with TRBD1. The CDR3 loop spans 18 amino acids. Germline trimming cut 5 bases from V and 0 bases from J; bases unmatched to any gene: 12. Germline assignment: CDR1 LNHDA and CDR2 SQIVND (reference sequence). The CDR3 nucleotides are TGTGCCAGTAGTCCCCCGGGACAGGGGTTTGGGATGAACACTGAAGCTTTCTTT. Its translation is CASSPPGQGFGMNTEAFF.

The CDR3 bases are TGTGCCACCAGTGATGGACTAGCGGATATTTACAATGAGCAGTTCTTC. This encodes CATSDGLADIYNEQFF. The V gene is TRBV24-1, the J gene TRBJ2-1; 10 positions agree with TRBD2. CDR1 KGHDR and CDR2 SFDVKD come from the germline V gene. The length of the CDR3 is 16 residues. Trimming took 3 bases from V and 4 from J; bases not matched to a gene: 5.

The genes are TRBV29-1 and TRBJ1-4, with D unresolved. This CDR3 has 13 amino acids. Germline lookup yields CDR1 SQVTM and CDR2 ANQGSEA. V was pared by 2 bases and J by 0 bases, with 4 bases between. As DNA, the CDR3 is TGCAGCGTTGAAAGAGCAACTAATGAAAAACTGTTTTTT. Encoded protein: CSVERATNEKLFF.

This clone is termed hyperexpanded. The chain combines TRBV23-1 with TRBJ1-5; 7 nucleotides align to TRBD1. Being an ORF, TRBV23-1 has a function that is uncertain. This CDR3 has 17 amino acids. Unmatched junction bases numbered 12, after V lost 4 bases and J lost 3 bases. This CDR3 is CASSPLGRDSTNQPQHF. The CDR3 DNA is TGCGCCAGCAGTCCCCTTGGGCGGGACAGTACCAATCAGCCCCAGCATTTT.

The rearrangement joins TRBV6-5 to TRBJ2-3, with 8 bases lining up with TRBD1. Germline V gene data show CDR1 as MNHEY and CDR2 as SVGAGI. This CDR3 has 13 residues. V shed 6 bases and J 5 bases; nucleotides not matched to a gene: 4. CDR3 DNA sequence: TGTGCCAGCAGACCACAGGGGGGAGATACGCAGTATTTT. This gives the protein CASRPQGGDTQYF.

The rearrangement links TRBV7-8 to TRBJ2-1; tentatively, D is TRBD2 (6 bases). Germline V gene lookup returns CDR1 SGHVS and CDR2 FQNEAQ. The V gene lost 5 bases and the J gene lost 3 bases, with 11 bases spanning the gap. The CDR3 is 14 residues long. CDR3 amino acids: CASSIDGGYNEQFF. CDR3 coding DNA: TGTGCCAGCAGCATCGACGGGGGCTACAATGAGCAGTTCTTC. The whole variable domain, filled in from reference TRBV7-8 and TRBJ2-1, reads GAGVSQSPRYKVAKRGQDVALRCDPISGHVSLFWYQQALGQGPEFLTYFQNEAQLDKSGLPSDRFFAERPEGSVSTLKIQRTQQEDSAVYLCASSIDGGYNEQFFGPGTRLTVL.

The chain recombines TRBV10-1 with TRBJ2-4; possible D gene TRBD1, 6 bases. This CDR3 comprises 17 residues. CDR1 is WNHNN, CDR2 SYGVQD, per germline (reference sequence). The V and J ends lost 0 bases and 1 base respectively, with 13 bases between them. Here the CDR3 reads CASSESRWQGAKNIQYF. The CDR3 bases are TGCGCCAGCAGTGAGTCCAGGTGGCAGGGGGCCAAAAACATTCAGTACTTC.

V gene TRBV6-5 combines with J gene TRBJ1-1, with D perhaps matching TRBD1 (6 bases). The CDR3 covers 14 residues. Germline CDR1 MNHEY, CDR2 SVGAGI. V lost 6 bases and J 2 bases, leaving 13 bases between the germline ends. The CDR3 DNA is TGTGCCAGCAGACCGACAGGTACTAACACTGAAGCTTTCTTT. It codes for CASRPTGTNTEAFF.

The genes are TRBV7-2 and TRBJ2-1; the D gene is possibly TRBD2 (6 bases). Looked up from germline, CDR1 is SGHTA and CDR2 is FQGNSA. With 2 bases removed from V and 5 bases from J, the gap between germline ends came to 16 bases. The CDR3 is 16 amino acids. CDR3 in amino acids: CASSLMSGVVDNEQFF. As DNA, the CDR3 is TGTGCCAGCAGCTTAATGTCGGGAGTGGTGGACAATGAGCAGTTCTTC.

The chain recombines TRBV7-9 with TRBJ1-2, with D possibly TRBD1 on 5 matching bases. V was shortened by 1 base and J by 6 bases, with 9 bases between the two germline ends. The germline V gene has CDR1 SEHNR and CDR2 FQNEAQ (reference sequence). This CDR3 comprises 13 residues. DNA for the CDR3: TGTGCCAGCAGCTTAGGCAGGGTAGATGGCTACACCTTC. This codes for CASSLGRVDGYTF.

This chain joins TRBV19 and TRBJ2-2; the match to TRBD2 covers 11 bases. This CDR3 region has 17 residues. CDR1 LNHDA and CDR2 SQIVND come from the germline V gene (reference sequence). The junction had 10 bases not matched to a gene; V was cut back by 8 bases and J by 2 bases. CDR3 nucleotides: TGTGCCAGTCGACCCACTAGCGGGAGTACCAACACCGGGGAGCTGTTTTTT. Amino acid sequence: CASRPTSGSTNTGELFF.

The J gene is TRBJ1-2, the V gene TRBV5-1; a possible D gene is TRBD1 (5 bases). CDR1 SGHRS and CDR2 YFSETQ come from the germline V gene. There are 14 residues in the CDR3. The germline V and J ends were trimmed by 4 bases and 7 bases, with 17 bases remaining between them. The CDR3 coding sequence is TGCGCCAGCAGCCTTCGGCAGGGAAAGGCTGGCTACACCTTC. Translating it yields CASSLRQGKAGYTF.

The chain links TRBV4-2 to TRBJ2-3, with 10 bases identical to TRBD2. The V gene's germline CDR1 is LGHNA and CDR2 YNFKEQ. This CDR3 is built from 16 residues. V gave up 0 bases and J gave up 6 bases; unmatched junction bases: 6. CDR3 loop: CASSQDASGSGDTQYF. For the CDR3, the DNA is TGTGCCAGCAGCCAAGATGCTAGCGGGAGCGGGGATACGCAGTATTTT.

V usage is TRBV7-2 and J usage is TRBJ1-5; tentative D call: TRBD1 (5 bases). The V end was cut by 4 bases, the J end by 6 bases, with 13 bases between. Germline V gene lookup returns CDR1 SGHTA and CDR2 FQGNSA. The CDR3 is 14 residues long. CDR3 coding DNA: TGTGCCAGCAGCTCCTCAGGGCCAGGTCAGCCCCAGCATTTT. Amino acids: CASSSSGPGQPQHF.

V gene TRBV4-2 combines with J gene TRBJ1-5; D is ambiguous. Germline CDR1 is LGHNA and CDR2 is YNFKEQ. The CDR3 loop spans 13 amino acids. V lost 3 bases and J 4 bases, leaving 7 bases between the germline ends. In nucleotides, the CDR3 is TGTGCCAGCAGCCAGCAGGTGAATCAGCCCCAGCATTTT. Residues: CASSQQVNQPQHF.

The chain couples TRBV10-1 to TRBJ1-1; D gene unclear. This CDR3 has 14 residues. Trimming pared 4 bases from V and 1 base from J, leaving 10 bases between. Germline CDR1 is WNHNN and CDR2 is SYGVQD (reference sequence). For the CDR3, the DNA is TGCGCCAGCAGTGGGGCAGCGGGGAACACTGAAGCTTTCTTT. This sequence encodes CASSGAAGNTEAFF.